The clone carrying this T cell receptor beta chain was seen ten or more times. TCRdb called the 5' RACE reads again in MiXCR, with one record for every CDR3 protein. The data show about 58,000 distinct CDR3 sequences, with approximately 7% seen just once and under 45% held by the top ten. The data originate from a study of T cells after yellow fever vaccination. The CDR3 runs to 17 residues. V gave up 0 bases and J gave up 1 base; unmatched junction bases: 4. The germline V gene encodes CDR1 DFQATT and CDR2 SNEGSKA (reference sequence). The sequence derives from a young man who received the YFV17D yellow fever vaccine. The source material was CD8+ T cells sorted from PBMCs, sampled on the day of the first yellow fever vaccination. This chain connects TRBV20-1 to TRBJ2-4; the match to TRBD2 covers 12 bases. CDR3 sequence: CSARDLAGGWAKNIQYF. CDR3 in DNA: TGCAGTGCTAGAGATCTAGCGGGGGGGTGGGCCAAAAACATTCAGTACTTC.